The present T cell receptor beta chain was sequenced within a study of blood T cell repertoires in COVID-19. Turning to the study itself: Acute and convalescent COVID-19 samples came from the United States, Italy and Spain.

This CDR3 has 14 amino acids. The germline V gene encodes CDR1 SNHLY and CDR2 FYNNEI. The germline V and J ends were trimmed by 8 bases and 0 bases, with 8 bases remaining between them. Methods used by the authors: Amplification from reference gene primers served as the basis for estimated nucleated cell counts. Method: immunoSEQ multiplex PCR; TCRdb's copy keeps in-frame clones and lacks some. V and J calls and clone size are as listed in that table; D and trimming were resolved from the DNA. The sample lists more than 85,000 clones, about four fifths occurring once. This TCR was recovered from a woman aged 60-75 years with acute or convalescent COVID-19. The V and J genes are TRBV2 and TRBJ1-6; no definite D call. What was sequenced was peripheral blood. The CDR3 DNA reads as TGTGCCAGCGCCGATAGCTCCTATAATTCACCCCTCCACTTT. Amino acid sequence: CASADSSYNSPLHF.